This record looks at one T cell receptor (beta chain) sequence and its context. Its antigen is still unknown. The data derive from a study of T cell responses to AZD1222 COVID-19 vaccine. Sequencing was performed with immunoSEQ multiplex PCR; in TCRdb, only in-frame clones are kept and a portion is missing. The data contain under 200,000 clones, just over 90% of them singletons. The V and J ends lost 1 base and 7 bases respectively, with 15 bases between them. CDR3 length: 16 residues. Germline CDR1 and CDR2: SGHRS and YFSETQ. Study findings and constraints: Researchers report vaccine-associated CD4 TCRs spanning spike, with dominance at 160-218 and 743-854. Seropositive status at baseline applied to only 6 or 7 AZD1222 recipients. After two AZD1222 doses, spike-specific TCR breadth and depth rose versus day 0. Donors, mostly white British, included more females; clonal diversity was possibly underestimated.

The clonotype comes from an adult who received the MenACWY meningococcal vaccine as a control. This rearrangement joins TRBV5-1 to TRBJ1-6, with a tentative D call TRBD1 (5 bases). Sample: peripheral blood, taken 28 days after the second dose of the MenACWY control vaccine. The CDR3 here is CASSLIPGTENSPLHF. The CDR3, as DNA: TGCGCCAGCAGCTTGATTCCCGGGACGGAAAATTCACCCCTCCACTTT.